Listed here are 10 T cell receptor beta chains from one sample, sequenced in a study of low-dose radiotherapy and immunotherapy resistance in tumors. Time point here: after trial treatment. The treatment: LDRT plus nivolumab, ipilimumab, low-dose cyclophosphamide and aspirin (RACIN trial). First-strand cDNA relied on TRAV- and TRBV-specific primers spanning alpha and beta chains. The authors ran around 19 PCR cycles to amplify TCRs with a constant-region primer and V-primer adapter. TCRdb reanalysed the reads using MiXCR and keeps one entry per CDR3 protein. The sample holds fewer than 110,000 distinct CDR3 sequences, around 20% seen once. The sequenced sample was PBMCs, obtained after low-dose radiotherapy plus immunotherapy. Receptors originate from a male donor with prostate cancer.

There are many counts of this clonotype. The rearrangement links TRBV20-1 to TRBJ2-5; 9 positions agree with TRBD2. V was pared by 5 bases and J by 5 bases, with 12 bases of the junction left unmatched. Germline-derived CDR1 and CDR2 are DFQATT and SNEGSKA (reference sequence). The CDR3 loop spans 15 amino acids. The CDR3 sequence is CSASSVAGDFETQYF. The CDR3 DNA reads TGCAGTGCTTCGAGCGTAGCGGGGGATTTTGAGACCCAGTACTTC.

A note on this clonotype: A much larger clone differs by one base, so this may be a read error. Since no conserved phenylalanine or tryptophan closes the CDR3, a read error is the likely cause. The CDR3 spells CASNTRGQGQPQHL. The CDR3 DNA reads as TGTGCCAGCAACACCAGGGGGCAAGGGCAGCCCCAGCATCTT. The rearrangement joins TRBV6-2 or TRBV6-3 to TRBJ1-5; TRBD1 agrees at 8 bases. From germline, CDR1 is MNHEY and CDR2 SVGEGT. This CDR3 is 14 amino acids long. J lost 7 bases, V lost 7 bases, and 9 bases had no gene match.

There are many counts of this clonotype. The DNA for the CDR3 is TGCGCCAGCAGCCAAGAAGGTCAGTTGGCCGGGGAGCTGTTTTTT. Translating it yields CASSQEGQLAGELFF. V gene TRBV4-1 combines with J gene TRBJ2-2; D not resolved. The CDR3 is 15 amino acids. Germline V CDR1 and CDR2: MGHRA, YSYEKL. Deletions cut 0 bases from V and 6 bases from J, with 11 bases between.

The chain has TRBV29-1 and TRBJ2-2; 10 bases are shared with TRBD1. CDR1 is SQVTM, CDR2 ANQGSEA, per germline. This CDR3 spans 16 amino acids. Trimming at V came to 4 bases and at J to 3 bases, leaving 8 bases not matched to a gene. The CDR3 DNA follows: TGCAGCGTTGCCCCAGGGGGACAGGGGTACACCGGGGAGCTGTTTTTT. Amino acids: CSVAPGGQGYTGELFF.

This clonotype was seen many times. V gene TRBV5-1 combines with J gene TRBJ2-1; possibly TRBD2 for D (7 bases). CDR1 is SGHRS, CDR2 YFSETQ, per germline. The CDR3 is 14 residues long. V lost 6 bases to trimming and J lost 8 bases, with 18 bases between them. This CDR3 is CASKGGGEVDEQFF. The CDR3 nucleotides are TGCGCCAGCAAAGGGGGAGGGGAGGTCGATGAGCAGTTCTTC.

This clonotype appeared a few times. This may arise from a read error, as a much more abundant clone is one base away. The chain combines TRBV7-9 with TRBJ2-7; 9 bases fit TRBD1. The germline gives CDR1 SEHNR, CDR2 FQNEAQ (reference sequence). This CDR3 is built from 17 residues. The CDR3 loop is CANSSPAPKQGADEQYF. The CDR3 nucleotides are TGTGCCAACAGCTCGCCAGCCCCCAAACAGGGGGCGGACGAGCAGTACTTC. The entire variable domain, with the rest obtained from reference TRBV7-9 and TRBJ2-7, is as follows: DTGVSQNPRHKITKRGQNVTFRCDPISEHNRLYWYRQTLGQGPEFLTYFQNEAQLEKSRLLSDRFSAERPKGSFSTLEIQRTEQGDSAMYLCANSSPAPKQGADEQYFGPGTRLTVT.

The rearrangement joins TRBV5-1 to TRBJ2-5, with TRBD2 matching 9 bases. The CDR3 is 13 residues long. Germline CDR1 reads SGHRS; CDR2 reads YFSETQ. The junction had 2 bases not matched to a gene; V was cut back by 7 bases and J by 1 base. CDR3 sequence: CASGRGGQETQYF. The CDR3 DNA follows: TGCGCCAGCGGGCGGGGGGGCCAAGAGACCCAGTACTTC.

This clonotype came up many times. The chain uses TRBV5-4 and TRBJ2-5; D gene ambiguous. V was cut by 2 bases and J by 4 bases, with 6 bases left in between. The CDR3 sequence is 12 residues long. Germline CDR1 reads SGHNT; CDR2 reads YYREEE (reference sequence). CDR3 coding DNA: TGTGCCAGCAGCTTCGGCGGAGAGACCCAGTACTTC. It encodes CASSFGGETQYF. Complete variable domain (other parts from reference TRBV5-4 and TRBJ2-5): ETGVTQSPTHLIKTRGQQVTLRCSSQSGHNTVSWYQQALGQGPQFIFQYYREEENGRGNFPPRFSGLQFPNYSSELNVNALELDDSALYLCASSFGGETQYFGPGTRLLVL.

Remarks on this clonotype: A much larger clone differs by one base, so this may be a read error. The chain couples TRBV19 to TRBJ2-7; 7 positions agree with TRBD1. CDR1 and CDR2 from the germline V gene are LNHDA and SQIVND (reference sequence). The CDR3 covers 13 residues. Trimming at V came to 6 bases and at J to 7 bases, leaving 9 bases not matched to a gene. The CDR3 nucleotides read TGTGCCAGTAGCACAGGGGCAAGTCAGGAGCAGTACTTC. It codes for CASSTGASQEQYF.

This clonotype showed up just a few times. A far larger clone differs by one base, so this is likely a read error. The chain carries TRBV6-8 and TRBJ1-2; unclear D gene. Germline CDR1 and CDR2: MNHGY and SAAAGT. Trimming stripped 4 bases from V and 4 bases from J, with 13 bases between. The CDR3 contains 14 residues. DNA for the CDR3: TGTGCCAGCAGTTGCAGGACGCACTCCTATGGCTACACCTTC. It specifies CASSCRTHSYGYTF.